This TCR beta chain was observed in a study of blood T cells in healthy people across ages. General study results and limits: It was the long-lived donors that had more naive CD4+ cells and higher diversity than aged donors.

The CDR3 length is 12 residues. Per germline, CDR1 SGHRS and CDR2 YFSETQ. A second PCR of roughly 7 to 11 cycles used a sample-barcoded 5' primer and a J-beta primer mix. A template-switch adaptor with 12 random nucleotides tagged each cDNA molecule. MiXCR, applied by TCRdb to the 5' RACE reads, yields one record per CDR3 protein. The table has some 890,000 distinct CDR3 sequences, 29% seen once; the top ten hold more than 8.5%. On this clonotype: The target antigen is unknown. One junction end does not reproduce the germline sequence, and a read error may be involved.

There were healthy Caucasian individuals from Russia, aged roughly 6 to 95, serving as donors. The sample was also linked to a second study, of T cells of mothers and their children. As that study records: Among related mother-child pairs, overlap was slightly higher than in unrelated pairs, though not significantly.

The J gene is TRBJ2-3, the V gene TRBV5-1; D perhaps matches TRBD2 (5 bases). The sample was blood. The sequence derives from a woman in her forties in good health. The CDR3 coding sequence is TGCGCCGGCAGCGCGGGTTCAGATACGCAGTATTTT. Its protein is CAGSAGSDTQYF.